What follows are 4 T cell receptor beta chains derived from one specimen sequenced in a study of blood T cell repertoires in COVID-19. Profiling relied on immunoSEQ multiplex PCR, and the TCRdb table lists in-frame clones only, not all of them. The profile shows roughly 38,000 clones, around 85% of them singletons. The source material was peripheral blood. All receptors come from a man aged 50-60 years with active COVID-19.

The J gene is TRBJ2-3, the V gene TRBV6-1, with D uncertain. V gave up 4 bases and J gave up 0 bases, with 20 bases separating them. Germline CDR1 is MNHNS and CDR2 is SASEGT. The CDR3 runs to 18 residues. The CDR3 bases are TGTGCCAGCAGTGTCCGGGTCGAATTCTTAAGCAGCACAGATACGCAGTATTTT. Amino acid sequence: CASSVRVEFLSSTDTQYF.

The chain recombines TRBV4-2 with TRBJ2-1; unclear D gene. The germline V gene has CDR1 LGHNA and CDR2 YNFKEQ. V lost 1 base, J lost 0 bases, and 7 bases lay in between. There are 15 residues in the CDR3. CDR3 DNA: TGTGCCAGCAGCCAAGTGAAGAGCTCCTACAATGAGCAGTTCTTC. It encodes CASSQVKSSYNEQFF.

This clone was seen just once. J is TRBJ2-7 and V is TRBV28; D gene unclear. This CDR3 region has 12 residues. Trimming cost V 2 bases and J 2 bases, with 4 bases left between them. CDR1 and CDR2 (germline): MDHEN, SYDVKM. The CDR3 spells CASSLPAYEQYF. The DNA of the CDR3 is TGTGCCAGCAGTTTACCGGCCTACGAGCAGTACTTC.

The rearrangement joins TRBV12-3 or TRBV12-4 to TRBJ2-7; D is unresolved. The CDR3 length is 11 residues. The V end was cut by 6 bases, the J end by 9 bases, with 12 bases between. The CDR3 DNA follows: TGTGCCAGCAGCCTGAATGGAGCGCAGTACTTC. It encodes CASSLNGAQYF.